This passage covers 10 T cell receptor beta chains from one sample sequenced in a study of blood T cell repertoires in COVID-19. Here immunoSEQ multiplex PCR was the method, and the copy in TCRdb shows in-frame clones only, minus some. The data contain under 200,000 clones, 65% to 85% of them singletons. The sequenced material came from PBMCs or T cells enriched from blood (not recorded which). These receptors were taken from a middle-aged woman with acute COVID-19.

CDR3: CASSQRGAKNIQYF. DNA of the CDR3: TGTGCCAGCAGCCAAAGGGGGGCCAAAAACATTCAGTACTTC. The chain has TRBV3-1 (or the pseudogene TRBV3-2) and TRBJ2-4; the D gene is possibly TRBD1 (6 bases). V gave up 2 bases and J gave up 1 base, with 6 bases separating them. The CDR3 sequence is 14 residues long. Germline V gene lookup returns CDR1 LGHDT and CDR2 YNNKEL (reference sequence).

A few counts support this clone. This chain uses TRBV19 with TRBJ2-1, with 16 bases matching TRBD2. This CDR3 has 24 residues. CDR1 is LNHDA, CDR2 SQIVND, per germline (reference sequence). V shed 3 bases and J 6 bases; nucleotides not matched to a gene: 26. The CDR3 DNA sequence: TGTGCCAGTAGTATTGACCCGGAGGGGACTAGCGGGAGGGCTACACTCGAGGGAGGCAATGAGCAGTTCTTC. It encodes CASSIDPEGTSGRATLEGGNEQFF.

The rearrangement links TRBV7-2 to TRBJ2-7; 7 bases map to TRBD1. The CDR3 spans 16 residues. CDR1 is SGHTA and CDR2 is FQGNSA in the germline V gene. The junction had 10 bases not matched to a gene; V was cut back by 5 bases and J by 0 bases. CDR3 DNA sequence: TGTGCCAGCAGCCCGGGTGGGGGACAGAGCTCCTACGAGCAGTACTTC. It codes for CASSPGGGQSSYEQYF.

The V call is TRBV7-2, the J call TRBJ2-7, with D possibly being TRBD2 (5 bases). V lost 2 bases and J lost 3, with 5 bases in between. From germline, CDR1 is SGHTA and CDR2 FQGNSA. CDR3 length equals 12 residues. CDR3 sequence: CASSLTSYEQYV. CDR3 sequence (DNA): TGTGCCAGCAGCTTAACTAGCTACGAGCAGTACGTC.

This sequence joins TRBV2 and TRBJ2-2; D is ambiguous. The CDR3 extends over 12 amino acids. Trimming removed 3 bases at V and 8 bases at J, with 7 bases between. The germline gives CDR1 SNHLY, CDR2 FYNNEI. The CDR3, as DNA: TGTGCCAGCAGTGATGATACTGGGGAGCTGTTTTTT. It translates to CASSDDTGELFF.

The chain employs TRBV5-1 and TRBJ2-7; D may be TRBD1 (5 bases). This CDR3 spans 13 amino acids. Germline V gene sequence: CDR1 SGHRS, CDR2 YFSETQ. With 6 bases removed from V and 0 bases from J, the gap between germline ends came to 10 bases. This chain's CDR3 is CASKKDSSYEQYF. CDR3 nucleotide sequence: TGCGCCAGCAAAAAAGACAGCTCCTACGAGCAGTACTTC.

The V call is TRBV7-8, the J call TRBJ2-3; 13 bases agree with TRBD2. The length of the CDR3 is 18 residues. CDR1 is SGHVS and CDR2 is FQNEAQ in the germline V gene. V was clipped by 5 bases and J by 7 bases; unmatched bases: 15. CDR3 in amino acids: CASSPGAQLAGGGYTQYF. The CDR3 region has the DNA TGTGCCAGCAGCCCAGGCGCTCAACTAGCGGGAGGGGGATATACGCAGTATTTT. The whole variable domain, remainder taken from reference TRBV7-8 and TRBJ2-3, is GAGVSQSPRYKVAKRGQDVALRCDPISGHVSLFWYQQALGQGPEFLTYFQNEAQLDKSGLPSDRFFAERPEGSVSTLKIQRTQQEDSAVYLCASSPGAQLAGGGYTQYFGPGTRLTVL.

The rearrangement uses TRBV5-5 and TRBJ1-2, with unresolved D. The germline V gene has CDR1 SGHKS and CDR2 YYEKEE (reference sequence). Trimming removed 0 bases from V and 2 bases from J, with 11 bases in between. This CDR3 is built from 15 residues. The CDR3 DNA follows: TGTGCCAGCAGCTTGGCCTTCAAGAGGAACTATGGCTACACCTTC. Its translation: CASSLAFKRNYGYTF.

This clone was seen only once. The chain joins TRBV2 to TRBJ2-5; no reliable D call. Per the germline V gene, CDR1 is SNHLY and CDR2 is FYNNEI. There are 14 residues in the CDR3. The V end was cut by 2 bases, the J end by 3 bases, with 10 bases between. The CDR3 is CASSESPRKETQYF. The CDR3 coding sequence is TGTGCCAGCAGTGAATCGCCTAGAAAAGAGACCCAGTACTTC.

V gene TRBV12-3 or TRBV12-4 combines with J gene TRBJ1-1; D is undetermined. The CDR3 is 13 residues long. Trimming took off 3 bases at V and 0 bases at J, with 5 bases between the two ends. CDR3: CASSFTVNTEAFF. In DNA, the CDR3 is TGTGCCAGCAGTTTTACTGTGAACACTGAAGCTTTCTTT.